This TCR beta chain was sequenced during a study of a mutant IDH1 vaccine in newly diagnosed glioma. For the study at large: Across weeks 1, 3, 5, 7, 11, 15, 19 and 23, patients received a vaccination each time, eight in all. Mean patient age was about 40 years; 62.5% were male and roughly 38% female. General study points: Of the patients, more than 80% had vaccine-induced immune responses.

As for this clone: Its target is not known.

Time point reported: week 5, during vaccination. Doses consisted of 300 ug of mutant IDH1 20-mer peptide each, paired with topical imiquimod. The CDR3 extends over 13 amino acids. The V gene's germline CDR1 is MNHEY and CDR2 SMNVEV (reference sequence). V shed 3 bases and J shed 5 bases, with 10 bases lying between them. Clones were read by immunoSEQ multiplex PCR, and TCRdb kept only the in-frame ones, dropping some. The profile shows 40,000 or so clones, 80% to 95% of them singletons. The source is a man in his fifties or sixties with glioma. The specimen was PBMCs, collected from a glioma patient whose treatment included an IDH1 peptide vaccine. The chain uses TRBV27 and TRBJ1-1, with unresolved D. CDR3 sequence reads: CASSFEDRTEAFF. For the CDR3, the DNA is TGTGCCAGCAGTTTCGAGGATCGGACTGAAGCTTTCTTT.